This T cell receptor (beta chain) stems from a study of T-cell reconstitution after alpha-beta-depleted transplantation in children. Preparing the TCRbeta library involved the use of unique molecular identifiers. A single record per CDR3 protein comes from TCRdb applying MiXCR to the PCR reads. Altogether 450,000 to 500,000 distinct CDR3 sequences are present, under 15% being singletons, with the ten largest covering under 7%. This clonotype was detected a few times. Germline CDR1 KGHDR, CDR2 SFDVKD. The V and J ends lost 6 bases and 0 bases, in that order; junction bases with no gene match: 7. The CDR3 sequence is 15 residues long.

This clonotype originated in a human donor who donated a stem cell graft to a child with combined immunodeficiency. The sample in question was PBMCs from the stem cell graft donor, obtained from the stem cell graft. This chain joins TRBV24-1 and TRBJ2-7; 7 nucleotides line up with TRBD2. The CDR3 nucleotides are TGTGCCACCAGTCCCTCCGGGAGGTCCTCCTACGAGCAGTACTTC. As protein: CATSPSGRSSYEQYF.